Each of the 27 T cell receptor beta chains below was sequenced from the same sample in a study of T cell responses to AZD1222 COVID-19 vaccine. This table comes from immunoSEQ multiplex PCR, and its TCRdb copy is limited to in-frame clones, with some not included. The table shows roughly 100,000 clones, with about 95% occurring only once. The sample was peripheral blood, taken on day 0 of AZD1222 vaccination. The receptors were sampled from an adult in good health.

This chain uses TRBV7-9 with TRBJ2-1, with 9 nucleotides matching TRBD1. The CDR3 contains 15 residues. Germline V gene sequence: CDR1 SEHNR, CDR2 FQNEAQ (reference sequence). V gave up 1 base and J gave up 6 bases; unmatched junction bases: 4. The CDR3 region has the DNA TGTGCCAGCAGCTTAGGGGTGACAGGGGGCAATGAGCAGTTCTTC. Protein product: CASSLGVTGGNEQFF.

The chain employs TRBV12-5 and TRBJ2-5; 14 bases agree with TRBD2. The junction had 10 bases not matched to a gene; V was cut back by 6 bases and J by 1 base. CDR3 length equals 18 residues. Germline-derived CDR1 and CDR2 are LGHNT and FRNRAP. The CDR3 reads CASGPGLAGGLPQETQYF. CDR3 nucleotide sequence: TGTGCTAGTGGCCCCGGACTAGCGGGGGGCCTACCCCAAGAGACCCAGTACTTC.

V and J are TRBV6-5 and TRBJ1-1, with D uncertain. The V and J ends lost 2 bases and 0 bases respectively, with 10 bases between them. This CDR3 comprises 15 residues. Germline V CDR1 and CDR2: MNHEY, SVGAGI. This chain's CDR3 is CASSYAAGMNTEAFF. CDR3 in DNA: TGTGCCAGCAGTTACGCGGCAGGAATGAACACTGAAGCTTTCTTT.

The CDR3 spells CASSRRENTEAFF. The CDR3 bases are TGTGCCAGCAGTCGCAGGGAGAACACTGAAGCTTTCTTT. The chain carries TRBV6-2 or TRBV6-3 and TRBJ1-1; D is perhaps TRBD1 (5 bases). This CDR3 contains 13 residues. Germline-derived CDR1 and CDR2 are MNHEY and SVGEGT. The V end was cut by 5 bases, the J end by 1 base, with 8 bases between.

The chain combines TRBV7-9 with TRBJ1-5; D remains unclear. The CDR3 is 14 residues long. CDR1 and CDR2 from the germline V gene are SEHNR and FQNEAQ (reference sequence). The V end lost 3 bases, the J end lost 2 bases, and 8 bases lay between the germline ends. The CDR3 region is CASSFGIRNQPQHF. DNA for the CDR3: TGTGCCAGCAGCTTCGGAATTCGCAATCAGCCCCAGCATTTT.

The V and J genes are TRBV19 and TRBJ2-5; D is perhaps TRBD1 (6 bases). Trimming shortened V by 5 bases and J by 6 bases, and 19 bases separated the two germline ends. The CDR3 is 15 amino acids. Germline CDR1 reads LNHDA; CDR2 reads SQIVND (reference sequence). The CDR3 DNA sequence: TGTGCCAGTAGTTCCGGGACACCGGATGGAAAGACCCAGTACTTC. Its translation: CASSSGTPDGKTQYF.

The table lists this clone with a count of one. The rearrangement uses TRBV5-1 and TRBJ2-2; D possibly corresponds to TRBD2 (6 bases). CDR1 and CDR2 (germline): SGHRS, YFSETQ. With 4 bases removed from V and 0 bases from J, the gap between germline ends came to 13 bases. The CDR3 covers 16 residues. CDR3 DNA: TGCGCCAGCAGCGTACGGGGGAATTCGAACACCGGGGAGCTGTTTTTT. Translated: CASSVRGNSNTGELFF.

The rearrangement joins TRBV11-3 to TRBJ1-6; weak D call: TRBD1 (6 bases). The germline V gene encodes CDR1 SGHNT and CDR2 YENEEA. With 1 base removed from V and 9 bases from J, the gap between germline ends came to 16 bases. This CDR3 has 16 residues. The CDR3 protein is CASSLGRTGLGSPLHF. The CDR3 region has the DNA TGTGCCAGCAGCTTAGGGCGAACAGGGTTGGGTTCACCCCTCCACTTT.

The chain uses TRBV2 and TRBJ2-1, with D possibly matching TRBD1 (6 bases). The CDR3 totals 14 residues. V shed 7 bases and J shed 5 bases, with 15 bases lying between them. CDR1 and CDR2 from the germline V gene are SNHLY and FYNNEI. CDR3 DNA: TGTGCCAGCACCAGGACAGTAACGAACAATGAGCAGTTCTTC. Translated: CASTRTVTNNEQFF.

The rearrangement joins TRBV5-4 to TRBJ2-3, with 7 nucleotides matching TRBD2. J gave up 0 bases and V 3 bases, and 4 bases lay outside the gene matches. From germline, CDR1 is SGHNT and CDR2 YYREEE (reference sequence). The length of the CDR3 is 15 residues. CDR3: CASSSSSGSTDTQYF. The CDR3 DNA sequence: TGTGCCAGCAGCTCTAGTAGCGGGAGCACAGATACGCAGTATTTT.

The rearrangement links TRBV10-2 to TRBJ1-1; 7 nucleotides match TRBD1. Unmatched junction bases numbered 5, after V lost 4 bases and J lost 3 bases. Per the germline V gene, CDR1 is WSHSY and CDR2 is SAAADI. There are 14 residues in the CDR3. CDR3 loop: CASSGRGQDTEAFF. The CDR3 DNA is TGCGCCAGCAGTGGGAGGGGGCAGGACACTGAAGCTTTCTTT.

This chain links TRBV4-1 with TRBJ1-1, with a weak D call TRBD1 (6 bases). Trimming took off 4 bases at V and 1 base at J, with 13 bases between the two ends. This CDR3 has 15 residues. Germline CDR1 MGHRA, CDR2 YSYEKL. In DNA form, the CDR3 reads TGCGCCAGCAGCCCTCGCGGAGGGGGGAACACTGAAGCTTTCTTT. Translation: CASSPRGGGNTEAFF.

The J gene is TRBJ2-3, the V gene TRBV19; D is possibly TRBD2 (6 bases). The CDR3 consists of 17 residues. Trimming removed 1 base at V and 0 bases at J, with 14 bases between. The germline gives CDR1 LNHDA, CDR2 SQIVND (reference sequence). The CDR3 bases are TGTGCCAGTAGTATAGGGGGAGGAGGCAGAAGCACAGATACGCAGTATTTT. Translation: CASSIGGGGRSTDTQYF.

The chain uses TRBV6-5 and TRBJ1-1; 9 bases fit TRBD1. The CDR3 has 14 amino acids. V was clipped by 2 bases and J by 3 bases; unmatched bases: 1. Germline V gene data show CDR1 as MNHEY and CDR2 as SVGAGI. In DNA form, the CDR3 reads TGTGCCAGCAGTTACGGACAGGGGTACACTGAAGCTTTCTTT. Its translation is CASSYGQGYTEAFF.

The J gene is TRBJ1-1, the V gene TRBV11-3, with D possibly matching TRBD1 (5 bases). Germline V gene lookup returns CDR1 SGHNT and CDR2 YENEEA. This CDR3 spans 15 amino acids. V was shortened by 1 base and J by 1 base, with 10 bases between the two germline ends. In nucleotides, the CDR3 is TGTGCCAGCAGCTTAGGGACCCAGGGGAACACTGAAGCTTTCTTT. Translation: CASSLGTQGNTEAFF.

Here the CDR3 reads CASSLGGTEGGYTF. The CDR3 nucleotides are TGTGCCAGCAGCTTGGGGGGTACGGAAGGAGGCTACACCTTC. This sequence joins TRBV5-5 and TRBJ1-2; no reliable D call. Germline V lookup: CDR1 SGHKS, CDR2 YYEKEE (reference sequence). The CDR3 has 14 amino acids. V lost 0 bases, J lost 8 bases, and 14 bases lay in between. Full variable domain (missing parts from reference TRBV5-5 and TRBJ1-2): DAGVTQSPTHLIKTRGQQVTLRCSPISGHKSVSWYQQVLGQGPQFIFQYYEKEERGRGNFPDRFSARQFPNYSSELNVNALLLGDSALYLCASSLGGTEGGYTFGSGTRLTVV.

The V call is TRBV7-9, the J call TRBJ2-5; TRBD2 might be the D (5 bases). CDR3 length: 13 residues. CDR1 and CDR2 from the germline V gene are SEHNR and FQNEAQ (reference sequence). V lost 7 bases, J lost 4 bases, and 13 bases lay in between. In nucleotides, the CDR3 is TGTGCCAGCATCCCGGGAAGCGGAGAGACCCAGTACTTC. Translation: CASIPGSGETQYF.

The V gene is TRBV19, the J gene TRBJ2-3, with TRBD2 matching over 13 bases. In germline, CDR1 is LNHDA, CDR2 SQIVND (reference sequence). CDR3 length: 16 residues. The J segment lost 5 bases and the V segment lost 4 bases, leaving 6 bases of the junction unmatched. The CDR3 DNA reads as TGTGCCAGTAGTAGAAGGACTAGCGGGAGTGGAGATACGCAGTATTTT. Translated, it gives CASSRRTSGSGDTQYF.

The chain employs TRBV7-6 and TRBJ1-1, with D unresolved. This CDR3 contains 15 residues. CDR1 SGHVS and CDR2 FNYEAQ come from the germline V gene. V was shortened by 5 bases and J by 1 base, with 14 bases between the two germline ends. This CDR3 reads CASSPDGLANTEAFF. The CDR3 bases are TGTGCCAGCAGCCCAGATGGGTTAGCGAACACTGAAGCTTTCTTT.

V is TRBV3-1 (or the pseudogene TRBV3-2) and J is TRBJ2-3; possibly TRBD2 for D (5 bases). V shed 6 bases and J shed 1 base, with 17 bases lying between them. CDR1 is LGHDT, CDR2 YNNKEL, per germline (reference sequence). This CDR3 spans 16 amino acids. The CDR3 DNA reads TGTGCCAGCAGGGATACCCCCACGAGGGGCACAGATACGCAGTATTTT. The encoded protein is CASRDTPTRGTDTQYF.

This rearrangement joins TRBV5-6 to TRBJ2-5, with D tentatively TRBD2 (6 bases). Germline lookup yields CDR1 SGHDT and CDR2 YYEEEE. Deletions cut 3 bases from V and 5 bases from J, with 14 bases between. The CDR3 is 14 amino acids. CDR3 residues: CASSSLLGGETQYF. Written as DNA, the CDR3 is TGTGCCAGCAGCTCCCTACTTGGGGGGGAGACCCAGTACTTC.

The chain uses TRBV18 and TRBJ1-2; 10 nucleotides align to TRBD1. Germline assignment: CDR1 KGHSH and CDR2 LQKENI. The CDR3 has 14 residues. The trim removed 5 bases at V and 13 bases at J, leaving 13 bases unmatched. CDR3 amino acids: CASSAAGTGEVSTF. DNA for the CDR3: TGTGCCAGCTCAGCCGCCGGGACAGGGGAGGTTTCCACCTTC.

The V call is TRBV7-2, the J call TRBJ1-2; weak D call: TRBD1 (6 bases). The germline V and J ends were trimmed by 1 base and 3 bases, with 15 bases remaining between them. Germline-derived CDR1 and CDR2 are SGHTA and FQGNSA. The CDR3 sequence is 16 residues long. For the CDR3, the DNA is TGTGCCAGCAGCTTAGGTTACTCAGGGGAGGACTATGGCTACACCTTC. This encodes CASSLGYSGEDYGYTF.

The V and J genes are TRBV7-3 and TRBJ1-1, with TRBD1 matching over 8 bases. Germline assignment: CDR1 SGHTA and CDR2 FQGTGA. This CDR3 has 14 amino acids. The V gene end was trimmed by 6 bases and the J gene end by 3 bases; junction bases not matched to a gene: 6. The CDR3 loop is CASSFQGADTEAFF. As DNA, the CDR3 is TGTGCCAGCAGTTTCCAGGGGGCGGACACTGAAGCTTTCTTT.

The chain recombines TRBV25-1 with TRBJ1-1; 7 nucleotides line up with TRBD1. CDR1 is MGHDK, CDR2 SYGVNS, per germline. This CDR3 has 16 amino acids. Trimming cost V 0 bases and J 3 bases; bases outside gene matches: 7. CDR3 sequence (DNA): TGTGCCAGCAGTGAATATTGGAGGCAGGGGGACACTGAAGCTTTCTTT. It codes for CASSEYWRQGDTEAFF.

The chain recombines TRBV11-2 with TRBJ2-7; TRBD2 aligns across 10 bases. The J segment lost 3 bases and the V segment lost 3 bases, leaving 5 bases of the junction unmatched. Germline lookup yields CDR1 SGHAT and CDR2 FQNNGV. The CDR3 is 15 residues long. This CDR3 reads CASSLSGRALYEQYF. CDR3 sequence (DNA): TGTGCCAGCAGCTTGAGCGGGAGGGCCCTCTACGAGCAGTACTTC.

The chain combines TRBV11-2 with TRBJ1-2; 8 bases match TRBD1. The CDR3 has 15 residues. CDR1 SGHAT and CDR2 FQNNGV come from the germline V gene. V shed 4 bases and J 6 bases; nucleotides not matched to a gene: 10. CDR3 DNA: TGTGCCAGCAGCTCCAAGGGCGGACAGGGAGATGGCTACACCTTC. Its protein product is CASSSKGGQGDGYTF.